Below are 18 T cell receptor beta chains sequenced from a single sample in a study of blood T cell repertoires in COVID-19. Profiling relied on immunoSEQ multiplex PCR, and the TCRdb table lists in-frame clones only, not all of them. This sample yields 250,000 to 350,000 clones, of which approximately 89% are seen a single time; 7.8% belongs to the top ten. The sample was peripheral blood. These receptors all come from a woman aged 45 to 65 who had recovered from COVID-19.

The chain's CDR3 is CASSVEGPGTGVRRDQPQHF. CDR3 nucleotide sequence: TGTGCCAGCAGCGTAGAGGGCCCCGGGACAGGGGTAAGGAGGGATCAGCCCCAGCATTTT. The chain employs TRBV9 and TRBJ1-5; 10 nucleotides agree with TRBD1. Germline V gives CDR1 SGDLS, CDR2 YYNGEE. The V segment lost 0 bases and the J segment 5 bases; nucleotides outside the gene matches: 17. The CDR3 has 20 amino acids.

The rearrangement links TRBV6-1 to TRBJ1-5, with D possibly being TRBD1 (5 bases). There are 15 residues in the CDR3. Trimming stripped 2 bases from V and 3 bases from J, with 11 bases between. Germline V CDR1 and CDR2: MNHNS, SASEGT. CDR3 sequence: CASSEQQGFNQPQHF. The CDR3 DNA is TGTGCCAGCAGTGAACAGCAGGGCTTCAATCAGCCCCAGCATTTT.

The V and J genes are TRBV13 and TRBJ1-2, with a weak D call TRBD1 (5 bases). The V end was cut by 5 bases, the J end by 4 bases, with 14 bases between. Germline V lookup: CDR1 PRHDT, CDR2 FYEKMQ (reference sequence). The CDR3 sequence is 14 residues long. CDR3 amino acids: CASSETGGAYGYTF. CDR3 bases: TGTGCCAGCAGCGAAACCGGGGGAGCCTATGGCTACACCTTC. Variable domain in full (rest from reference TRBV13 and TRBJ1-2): AAGVIQSPRHLIKEKRETATLKCYPIPRHDTVYWYQQGPGQDPQFLISFYEKMQSDKGSIPDRFSAQQFSDYHSELNMSSLELGDSALYFCASSETGGAYGYTFGSGTRLTVV.

CDR3 in amino acids: CASSRRDSYSWEQYF. The CDR3 nucleotides are TGTGCCAGCAGTCGCCGGGACAGCTACTCTTGGGAGCAGTACTTC. The chain couples TRBV6-2 or TRBV6-3 to TRBJ2-7, with TRBD1 identical over 7 bases. The germline V gene encodes CDR1 MNHEY and CDR2 SVGEGT. V was clipped by 5 bases and J by 7 bases; unmatched bases: 14. The CDR3 loop spans 15 amino acids.

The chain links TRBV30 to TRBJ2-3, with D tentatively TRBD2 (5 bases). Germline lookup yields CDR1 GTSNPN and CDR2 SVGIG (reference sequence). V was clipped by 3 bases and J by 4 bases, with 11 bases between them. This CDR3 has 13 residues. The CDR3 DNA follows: TGTGCCTGGAGGGCGGGTATAGCAGATACGCAGTATTTT. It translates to CAWRAGIADTQYF.

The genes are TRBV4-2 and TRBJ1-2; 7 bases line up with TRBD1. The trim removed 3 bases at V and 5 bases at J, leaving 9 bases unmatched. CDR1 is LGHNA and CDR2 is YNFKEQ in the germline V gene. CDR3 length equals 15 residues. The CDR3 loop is CASSHYRDSEYGYTF. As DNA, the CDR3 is TGTGCCAGCAGCCACTACCGGGACAGCGAATATGGCTACACCTTC.

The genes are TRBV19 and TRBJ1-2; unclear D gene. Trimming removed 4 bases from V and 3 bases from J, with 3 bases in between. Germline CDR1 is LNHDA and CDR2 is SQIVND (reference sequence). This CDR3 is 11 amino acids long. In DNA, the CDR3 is TGTGCCAGTAGTACGGACTATGGCTACACCTTC. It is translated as CASSTDYGYTF. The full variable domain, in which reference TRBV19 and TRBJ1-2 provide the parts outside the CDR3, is DGGITQSPKYLFRKEGQNVTLSCEQNLNHDAMYWYRQDPGQGLRLIYYSQIVNDFQKGDIAEGYSVSREKKESFPLTVTSAQKNPTAFYLCASSTDYGYTFGSGTRLTVV.

The CDR3 DNA reads as TGTGCCAGCAGCTTAGCTACGCAGGGACGGGGGGGAGTTGGCTACACCTTC. Its translation: CASSLATQGRGGVGYTF. The chain combines TRBV7-9 with TRBJ1-2; perhaps TRBD1 as D (5 bases). With 0 bases removed from V and 7 bases from J, the gap between germline ends came to 21 bases. Germline loops: CDR1 SEHNR, CDR2 FQNEAQ (reference sequence). The CDR3 has 17 amino acids.

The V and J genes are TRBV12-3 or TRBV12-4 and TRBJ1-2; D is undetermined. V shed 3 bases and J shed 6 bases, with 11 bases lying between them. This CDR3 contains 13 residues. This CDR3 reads CASSFRQRDGYTF. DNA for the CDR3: TGTGCCAGCAGTTTTAGGCAGCGTGATGGCTACACCTTC.

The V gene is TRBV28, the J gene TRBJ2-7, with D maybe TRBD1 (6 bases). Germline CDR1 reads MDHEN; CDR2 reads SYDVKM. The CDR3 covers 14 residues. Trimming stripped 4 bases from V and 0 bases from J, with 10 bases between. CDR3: CASSYQGRSYEQYF. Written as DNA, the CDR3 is TGTGCCAGCAGTTACCAGGGGCGCTCCTACGAGCAGTACTTC.

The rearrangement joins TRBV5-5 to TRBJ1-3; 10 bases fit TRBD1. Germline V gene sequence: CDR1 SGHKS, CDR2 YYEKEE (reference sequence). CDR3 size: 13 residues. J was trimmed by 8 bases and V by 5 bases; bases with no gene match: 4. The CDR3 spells CASSRDRGDTIYF. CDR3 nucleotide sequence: TGTGCCAGCAGTCGGGACAGGGGAGACACCATATATTTT.

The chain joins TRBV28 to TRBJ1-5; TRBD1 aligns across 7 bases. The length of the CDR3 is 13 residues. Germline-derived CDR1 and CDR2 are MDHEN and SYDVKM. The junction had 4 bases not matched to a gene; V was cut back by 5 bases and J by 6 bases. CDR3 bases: TGTGCCAGCAGTCGGGACAGAACTCAGCCCCAGCATTTT. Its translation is CASSRDRTQPQHF.

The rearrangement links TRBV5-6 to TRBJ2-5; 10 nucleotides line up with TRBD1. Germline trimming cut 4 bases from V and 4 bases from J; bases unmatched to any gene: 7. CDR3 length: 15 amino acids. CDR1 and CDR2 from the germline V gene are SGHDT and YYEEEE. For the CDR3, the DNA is TGTGCCAGCAGCCAGCCGGGACAGGGGAGAGAGACCCAGTACTTC. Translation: CASSQPGQGRETQYF.

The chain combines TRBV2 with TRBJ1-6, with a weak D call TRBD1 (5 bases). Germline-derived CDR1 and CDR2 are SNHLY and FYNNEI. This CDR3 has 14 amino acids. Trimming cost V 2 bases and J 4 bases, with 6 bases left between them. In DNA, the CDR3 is TGTGCCAGCAGTGAAACAGGTTATAATTCACCCCTCCACTTT. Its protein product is CASSETGYNSPLHF. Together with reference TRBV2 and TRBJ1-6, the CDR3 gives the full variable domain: EPEVTQTPSHQVTQMGQEVILRCVPISNHLYFYWYRQILGQKVEFLVSFYNNEISEKSEIFDDQFSVERPDGSNFTLKIRSTKLEDSAMYFCASSETGYNSPLHFGNGTRLTVT.

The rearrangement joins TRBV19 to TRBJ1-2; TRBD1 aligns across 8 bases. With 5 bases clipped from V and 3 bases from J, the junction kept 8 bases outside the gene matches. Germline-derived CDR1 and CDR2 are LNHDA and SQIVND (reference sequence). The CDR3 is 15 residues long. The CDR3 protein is CASSSAGGADYGYTF. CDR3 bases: TGTGCCAGTAGTTCGGCAGGGGGCGCCGACTATGGCTACACCTTC.

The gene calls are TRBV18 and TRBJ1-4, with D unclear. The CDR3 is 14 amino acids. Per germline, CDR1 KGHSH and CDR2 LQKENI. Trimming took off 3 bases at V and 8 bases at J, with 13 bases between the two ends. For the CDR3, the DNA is TGTGCCAGCTCACCGCAGGCTACGGGGGAAAAACTGTTTTTT. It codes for CASSPQATGEKLFF.

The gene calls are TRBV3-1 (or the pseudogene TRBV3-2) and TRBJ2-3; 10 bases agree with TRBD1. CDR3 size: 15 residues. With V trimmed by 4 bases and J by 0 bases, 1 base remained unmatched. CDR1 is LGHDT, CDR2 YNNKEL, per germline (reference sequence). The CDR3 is CASSPGQGSTDTQYF. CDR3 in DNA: TGTGCCAGCAGCCCGGGACAGGGGAGCACAGATACGCAGTATTTT.

The CDR3 reads CATWDTNNYGYTF. In nucleotides, the CDR3 is TGTGCCACATGGGACACCAATAACTATGGCTACACCTTC. The chain carries TRBV28 and TRBJ1-2; tentatively, D is TRBD1 (6 bases). V lost 10 bases to trimming and J lost 1 base, with 13 bases between them. CDR3 length: 13 amino acids. Per germline, CDR1 MDHEN and CDR2 SYDVKM.